Listed below are T cell receptor beta chains from one sample, sequenced in a study of control samples from healthy donors and cancer patients. The repertoire was sequenced with immunoSEQ multiplex PCR; TCRdb's copy has only in-frame clones and lacks some. Found here are 70,000 to 95,000 clones, 80% to 90% of them singletons; the top ten hold around 18%. Sequencing was done on a sample of blood. The origin of the receptors is a man aged 45-65 years in good health. CDR3s include the opening cysteine and the closing phenylalanine or tryptophan. The order of the fields is clone size, J gene, V gene, D gene, CDR3 protein, CDR3 DNA. The D gene is left open where the match is weak. Rows give clone size only sometimes, using once, few, many, or a class for an expanded clone.

>-|TRBJ2-7|TRBV7-2|-
CASSFSGMGAYEQYF
TGTGCCAGCAGCTTTTCAGGGATGGGAGCTTACGAGCAGTACTTC
>-|TRBJ2-5|TRBV29-1|TRBD2
CSSWGGSETQYF
TGCAGCTCCTGGGGGGGGTCGGAGACCCAGTACTTC
>-|TRBJ1-1|TRBV12-3/TRBV12-4|-
CASGRGLSEAFF
TGTGCCAGCGGTCGGGGGCTATCTGAAGCTTTCTTT
>-|TRBJ1-6|TRBV28|TRBD1
CASSFQQGAGSPLHF
TGTGCCAGCAGTTTCCAACAGGGGGCAGGGTCACCCCTCCACTTT
>few|TRBJ1-2|TRBV2|-
CASNLGGANYGYTF
TGTGCCAGCAACCTGGGGGGGGCCAACTATGGCTACACCTTC
>once|TRBJ1-2|TRBV27|TRBD1
CASRNGRQGGYGYTF
TGTGCCAGCAGAAACGGGCGACAGGGAGGATATGGCTACACCTTC
>-|TRBJ2-3|TRBV9|TRBD2
CASSAGLAQSTDTQYF
TGTGCCAGCAGCGCGGGACTAGCGCAGAGCACAGATACGCAGTATTTT
>few|TRBJ1-1|TRBV5-1|TRBD1
CASSLGTGGFSAEAFF
TGCGCCAGCAGCTTGGGGACAGGGGGCTTCTCGGCTGAAGCTTTCTTT
>-|TRBJ2-1|TRBV3-1/TRBV3-2|-
CASSQEPSVSEQFF
TGTGCCAGCAGCCAAGAACCTAGCGTTAGTGAGCAGTTCTTC
>-|TRBJ1-2|TRBV4-1|-
CASSLGRGFDYGYTF
TGCGCCAGCAGCTTGGGGCGGGGATTCGACTATGGCTACACCTTC
>once|TRBJ2-5|TRBV2|TRBD2
CASGGNSGIGETQYF
TGTGCCAGCGGAGGAAATAGCGGGATTGGGGAGACCCAGTACTTC
>-|TRBJ1-5|TRBV10-3|TRBD1
CAISVDRGSNQPQHF
TGTGCCATCAGCGTTGACAGGGGTAGCAATCAGCCCCAGCATTTT
>-|TRBJ1-6|TRBV10-1|TRBD1
CASSDPGTVNSPLHF
TGCGCCAGCAGTGACCCCGGGACAGTCAATTCACCCCTCCACTTT
>-|TRBJ2-5|TRBV7-8|-
CASSRGGTQQETQYF
TGTGCCAGCAGCCGAGGGGGGACACAGCAAGAGACCCAGTACTTC
>-|TRBJ2-3|TRBV12-3/TRBV12-4|-
CASSLGHTDTQYF
TGTGCCAGCAGTTTGGGCCACACAGATACGCAGTATTTT
>-|TRBJ2-3|TRBV9|-
CASSVAGFGDTQYF
TGTGCCAGCAGCGTTGCAGGGTTCGGAGATACGCAGTATTTT
>-|TRBJ2-1|TRBV7-2|-
CASSSQSRIDEQFF
TGTGCCAGCAGCTCCCAGTCTAGGATCGATGAGCAGTTCTTC
>-|TRBJ1-2|TRBV7-8|-
CASSLAEKPNYGYTF
TGTGCCAGCAGCTTGGCGGAGAAGCCTAACTATGGCTACACCTTC
>once|TRBJ2-5|TRBV7-2|TRBD1
CASSVRTGGPETQYF
TGTGCCAGCAGTGTTAGGACAGGGGGCCCAGAGACCCAGTACTTC
>few|TRBJ2-7|TRBV24-1|-
CATSESGRQSSYEQYF
TGTGCCACCAGTGAGAGTGGACGGCAGAGCTCCTACGAGCAGTACTTC
>-|TRBJ2-6|TRBV28|TRBD1
CASRLPAGQAGANVLTF
TGTGCCAGCAGACTACCGGCAGGACAGGCGGGGGCCAACGTCCTGACTTTC
>-|TRBJ1-2|TRBV3-1/TRBV3-2|-
CASRPLGTGWYGYTF
TGTGCCAGCAGACCCTTGGGCACGGGTTGGTATGGCTACACCTTC
>-|TRBJ1-5|TRBV28|TRBD1
CASSEGQGAYQPQHF
TGTGCCAGCAGTGAGGGACAGGGGGCCTATCAGCCCCAGCATTTT
>-|TRBJ2-2|TRBV12-5|TRBD2
CASGLIPLAGYTGELFF
TGTGCTAGTGGTTTGATCCCACTAGCGGGTTACACCGGGGAGCTGTTTTTT
>-|TRBJ1-2|TRBV6-5|TRBD1
CASSYDRENPYGYTF
TGTGCCAGCAGTTACGACAGGGAAAACCCCTATGGCTACACCTTC
>-|TRBJ1-1|TRBV27|-
CASRSGLNTEAFF
TGTGCCAGCAGATCAGGACTGAACACTGAAGCTTTCTTT
>-|TRBJ2-1|TRBV4-3|TRBD2
CASSTILAGGRNEQFF
TGCGCCAGCAGCACCATCCTAGCGGGAGGCCGAAATGAGCAGTTCTTC
>-|TRBJ1-2|TRBV18|-
CASSPTARAENYGYTF
TGTGCCAGCTCACCGACTGCCAGGGCCGAGAACTATGGCTACACCTTC
>-|TRBJ1-3|TRBV18|TRBD1
CASSPQGAAGNTIYF
TGTGCCAGCTCACCACAGGGGGCAGCTGGAAACACCATATATTTT
>-|TRBJ1-2|TRBV30|-
CAWVRGAVSYGYTF
TGTGCCTGGGTCCGGGGGGCTGTCTCCTATGGCTACACCTTC
>once|TRBJ2-2|TRBV25-1|TRBD2
CASGLAGGRTGELFF
TGTGCCAGTGGACTAGCGGGAGGTAGGACCGGGGAGCTGTTTTTT
>-|TRBJ2-1|TRBV19|TRBD2
CASRTSGSSYNEQFF
TGTGCCAGTAGGACTAGCGGCAGCTCCTACAATGAGCAGTTCTTC
>-|TRBJ2-5|TRBV24-1|-
CATIGETQYF
TGTGCCACCATCGGAGAGACCCAGTACTTC